Shown below are 15 T cell receptor beta chains from a single sample sequenced in a study of glioma-infiltrating T cells after dendritic cell vaccination. The method was immunoSEQ multiplex PCR; TCRdb's version includes in-frame clones alone and lacks a portion of them. In the table there are approximately 82,000 clones, 80% to 90% of which are singletons. Specimen: blood, collected before dendritic cell vaccination. The receptors were sampled from a human donor with glioblastoma.

This clone occurred once. The V call is TRBV2, the J call TRBJ2-5; maybe TRBD1 (6 bases). The CDR3 loop spans 12 amino acids. Germline lookup yields CDR1 SNHLY and CDR2 FYNNEI. V lost 8 bases to trimming and J lost 4 bases, with 11 bases between them. CDR3 nucleotide sequence: TGTGCCAGCGCGAGAGGGGGAGAGACCCAGTACTTC. Translating it yields CASARGGETQYF.

This chain uses TRBV29-1 with TRBJ1-1; weak D call: TRBD1 (5 bases). CDR1 is SQVTM, CDR2 ANQGSEA, per germline. The CDR3 totals 13 residues. The V end was cut by 7 bases, the J end by 2 bases, with 14 bases between. CDR3 in amino acids: CSARRQGNTEAFF. In DNA form, the CDR3 reads TGCAGCGCCCGCCGGCAGGGTAACACTGAAGCTTTCTTT.

The rearrangement uses TRBV27 and TRBJ2-1; 11 nucleotides agree with TRBD2. J lost 7 bases, V lost 6 bases, and 23 bases had no gene match. This CDR3 is 20 amino acids long. Germline V gene sequence: CDR1 MNHEY, CDR2 SMNVEV (reference sequence). The CDR3 region is CASRPTSGILSGVLWNEQFF. In DNA form, the CDR3 reads TGTGCCAGCAGGCCGACTAGCGGGATTCTGTCGGGGGTGTTGTGGAATGAGCAGTTCTTC.

CDR3 bases: TGCGCCAGCAGCCCGAGGGCGGCGGCGAACACTGAAGCTTTCTTT. Its translation: CASSPRAAANTEAFF. The chain is built from TRBV5-1 and TRBJ1-1; D not resolved. The CDR3 consists of 15 residues. The V end lost 4 bases, the J end lost 1 base, and 14 bases lay between the germline ends. Germline V CDR1 and CDR2: SGHRS, YFSETQ. Full variable domain (remainder filled in from reference TRBV5-1 and TRBJ1-1): KAGVTQTPRYLIKTRGQQVTLSCSPISGHRSVSWYQQTPGQGLQFLFEYFSETQRNKGNFPGRFSGRQFSNSRSEMNVSTLELGDSALYLCASSPRAAANTEAFFGQGTRLTVV.

The chain uses TRBV5-6 and TRBJ1-1; D is unresolved. The germline gives CDR1 SGHDT, CDR2 YYEEEE. The CDR3 is 12 residues long. V dropped 5 bases and J dropped 6 bases, with 11 bases sitting between them. For the CDR3, the DNA is TGTGCCAGCAGTTCTTGGCAGTCTGAAGCTTTCTTT. Translation gives CASSSWQSEAFF. Based on the CDR3 plus reference TRBV5-6 and TRBJ1-1, the full variable domain is DAGVTQSPTHLIKTRGQQVTLRCSPKSGHDTVSWYQQALGQGPQFIFQYYEEEERQRGNFPDRFSGHQFPNYSSELNVNALLLGDSALYLCASSSWQSEAFFGQGTRLTVV.

This clone was observed once. V is TRBV18 and J is TRBJ1-2; a weak D match, TRBD1 (5 bases). CDR1 and CDR2 from the germline V gene are KGHSH and LQKENI. V was pared by 4 bases and J by 6 bases, with 15 bases between. The CDR3 runs to 14 residues. The DNA of the CDR3 is TGTGCCAGCTCACTCCGGGACCGGGGGGATGGCTACACCTTC. The encoded protein is CASSLRDRGDGYTF. The variable domain in full, with the rest retrieved from reference TRBV18 and TRBJ1-2, is NAGVMQNPRHLVRRRGQEARLRCSPMKGHSHVYWYRQLPEEGLKFMVYLQKENIIDESGMPKERFSAEFPKEGPSILRIQQVVRGDSAAYFCASSLRDRGDGYTFGSGTRLTVV.

This clone showed up just once. The chain has TRBV5-4 and TRBJ2-7; weak D call: TRBD2 (7 bases). The CDR3 runs 15 residues. With 2 bases removed from V and 7 bases from J, the gap between germline ends came to 19 bases. Germline V gene lookup returns CDR1 SGHNT and CDR2 YYREEE (reference sequence). The CDR3 bases are TGTGCCAGCAGCTTTTCTTCGGGGGGCCTGAGTGAGCAGTACTTC. Its protein is CASSFSSGGLSEQYF.

The rearrangement uses TRBV18 and TRBJ1-2, with 9 bases matching TRBD1. This CDR3 comprises 13 residues. Germline values: CDR1 KGHSH, CDR2 LQKENI. The J segment lost 7 bases and the V segment lost 5 bases, leaving 5 bases of the junction unmatched. CDR3 coding DNA: TGTGCCAGCTCATCCGGGACAGGGTCTGGCTACACCTTC. Translating it yields CASSSGTGSGYTF.

CDR3 nucleotides: TGCGCCAGTAGGGCTAGCGGGAGGGCCTCCTACAATGAGCAGTTCTTC. Protein: CASRASGRASYNEQFF. The chain combines TRBV10-2 with TRBJ2-1; TRBD2 aligns across 12 bases. Germline CDR1 is WSHSY and CDR2 is SAAADI. The J segment lost 0 bases and the V segment lost 9 bases, leaving 6 bases of the junction unmatched. This CDR3 is built from 16 residues.

The V gene is TRBV7-8, the J gene TRBJ1-2; TRBD1 aligns across 11 bases. The CDR3 extends over 15 amino acids. Germline V gene data show CDR1 as SGHVS and CDR2 as FQNEAQ. V lost 2 bases, J lost 5 bases, and 4 bases stayed unmatched. CDR3 coding DNA: TGTGCCAGCAGCTTATGGACAGGGGGCGAGTATGGCTACACCTTC. Amino acids: CASSLWTGGEYGYTF.

In regard to this clone: The sample holds other DNA sequences that translate to the same CDR3. The chain combines TRBV27 with TRBJ1-1, with a possible D match to TRBD1 (5 bases). Between the trimmed V and J ends, which lost 6 bases and 1 base, there was a span of 15 bases. Germline values: CDR1 MNHEY, CDR2 SMNVEV (reference sequence). The CDR3 consists of 15 residues. The CDR3 here is CASSSGGGTNTEAFF. CDR3 nucleotides: TGTGCCAGCAGCTCCGGGGGGGGGACGAACACTGAAGCTTTCTTT.

V gene TRBV6-1 combines with J gene TRBJ2-5; TRBD1 matches at 9 bases. Losses at the gene ends were 6 bases for V and 5 bases for J; bases not matched to a gene: 10. The germline gives CDR1 MNHNS, CDR2 SASEGT. The CDR3 has 15 residues. The CDR3 loop is CASRGGRQGVETQYF. The CDR3 DNA is TGTGCCAGCAGGGGAGGCCGACAGGGGGTCGAGACCCAGTACTTC.

This chain connects TRBV19 to TRBJ2-5; D remains ambiguous. V was cut by 4 bases and J by 9 bases, with 15 bases left in between. This CDR3 is 13 amino acids long. Per germline, CDR1 LNHDA and CDR2 SQIVND (reference sequence). The CDR3 sequence: CASSTLFSEAQYF. CDR3 coding DNA: TGTGCCAGTAGTACTTTGTTTTCCGAGGCCCAGTACTTC.

CDR3 sequence reads: CASSAGTLNEKLFF. The CDR3 DNA follows: TGTGCCAGCAGCGCGGGAACACTCAATGAAAAACTGTTTTTT. This chain connects TRBV5-4 to TRBJ1-4; D unresolved. The CDR3 length is 14 residues. With 4 bases removed from V and 5 bases from J, the gap between germline ends came to 12 bases. Germline V gives CDR1 SGHNT, CDR2 YYREEE (reference sequence).

In nucleotides, the CDR3 is TGTGCCAGCAGCTTGCGGGGGTACAATGAGCAGTTCTTC. Its protein product is CASSLRGYNEQFF. This rearrangement joins TRBV7-3 to TRBJ2-1, with 7 nucleotides matching TRBD2. Germline loops: CDR1 SGHTA, CDR2 FQGTGA. V lost 3 bases and J lost 4; bases outside the gene matches: 0. The CDR3 length is 13 residues.